One sample yielded the 9 T cell receptor beta chains listed below, sequenced in a study of blood T cell repertoires in COVID-19. The protocol was immunoSEQ multiplex PCR, while the TCRdb copy is restricted to in-frame clones and leaves out a portion. The data contain approximately 190,000 clones, roughly 82% of them singletons. Sequenced material: peripheral blood. These receptors were collected from a woman aged 60-70 years with COVID-19, enrolled during active disease.

This chain links TRBV5-6 with TRBJ1-4; D is ambiguous. Looked up from germline, CDR1 is SGHDT and CDR2 is YYEEEE. Trimming stripped 2 bases from V and 3 bases from J, with 11 bases between. This CDR3 region has 15 residues. The DNA for the CDR3 is TGTGCCAGCAGCTTTAACCACCGGGCTAATGAAAAACTGTTTTTT. Protein product: CASSFNHRANEKLFF.

The V gene is TRBV10-3, the J gene TRBJ1-1, with D unresolved. V lost 3 bases and J lost 1, with 9 bases in between. Germline loops: CDR1 ENHRY, CDR2 SYGVKD. The CDR3 is 14 residues long. CDR3: CAISDLEGNTEAFF. The CDR3 coding sequence is TGTGCCATCAGTGATCTCGAGGGGAACACTGAAGCTTTCTTT.

This chain uses TRBV30 with TRBJ2-7; D unresolved. The CDR3 is made up of 11 amino acids. Germline CDR1 GTSNPN, CDR2 SVGIG (reference sequence). V gave up 4 bases and J gave up 5 bases, with 9 bases separating them. The CDR3 protein is CAWKPPHEQYV. The CDR3 region has the DNA TGTGCCTGGAAGCCCCCCCACGAGCAGTACGTC.

V gene TRBV6-2 or TRBV6-3 combines with J gene TRBJ1-2; 7 nucleotides match TRBD1. V was pared by 4 bases and J by 3 bases, with 8 bases of the junction left unmatched. Germline loops: CDR1 MNHEY, CDR2 SVGEGT. The CDR3 runs to 15 residues. Here the CDR3 reads CASSLSPGTDYGYTF. The CDR3 DNA is TGTGCCAGCAGTTTGTCCCCCGGGACAGACTATGGCTACACCTTC.

The V and J genes are TRBV14 and TRBJ1-2; D remains unclear. CDR3 length: 13 residues. From germline, CDR1 is SGHDN and CDR2 FVKESK. Trimming cost V 3 bases and J 2 bases, with 7 bases left between them. This CDR3 is CASSQKQNYGYTF. In nucleotides, the CDR3 is TGTGCCAGCAGCCAGAAGCAAAACTATGGCTACACCTTC. Full variable domain (missing parts from reference TRBV14 and TRBJ1-2): EAGVTQFPSHSVIEKGQTVTLRCDPISGHDNLYWYRRVMGKEIKFLLHFVKESKQDESGMPNNRFLAERTGGTYSTLKVQPAELEDSGVYFCASSQKQNYGYTFGSGTRLTVV.

V gene TRBV7-2 combines with J gene TRBJ1-6; D may be TRBD1 (5 bases). CDR1 is SGHTA, CDR2 FQGNSA, per germline. With 1 base removed from V and 5 bases from J, the gap between germline ends came to 9 bases. This CDR3 spans 15 amino acids. The CDR3 DNA reads TGTGCCAGCAGCTTAGGGGCAGGGAATAATTCACCCCTCCACTTT. This sequence encodes CASSLGAGNNSPLHF.

This clone was picked up one time. The chain has TRBV7-3 and TRBJ1-1, with D perhaps matching TRBD1 (5 bases). This CDR3 is 15 amino acids long. Per germline, CDR1 SGHTA and CDR2 FQGTGA. The ends were cut back, 7 bases at V and 5 bases at J, with 20 bases in the middle. For the CDR3, the DNA is TGTGCCAGCATCGGGGGGAGGCGGCTGTGGACTGAAGCTTTCTTT. It specifies CASIGGRRLWTEAFF.

This clone was found a few times. The rearrangement uses TRBV10-3 and TRBJ1-2; D ambiguous. The CDR3 has 17 residues. From germline, CDR1 is ENHRY and CDR2 SYGVKD. V dropped 3 bases and J dropped 4 bases, with 21 bases sitting between them. CDR3 in DNA: TGTGCCATCAGTGATCCCGGAGGGAAAGGACTATCCTATGGCTACACCTTC. Its translation: CAISDPGGKGLSYGYTF.

The chain combines TRBV7-3 with TRBJ2-1; D is uncertain. V shed 3 bases and J shed 5 bases, with 17 bases lying between them. CDR1 is SGHTA, CDR2 FQGTGA, per germline. This CDR3 spans 16 amino acids. The CDR3 region is CASSFITGASHNEQFF. CDR3 in DNA: TGTGCCAGCAGCTTCATAACCGGAGCTTCCCACAATGAGCAGTTCTTC.